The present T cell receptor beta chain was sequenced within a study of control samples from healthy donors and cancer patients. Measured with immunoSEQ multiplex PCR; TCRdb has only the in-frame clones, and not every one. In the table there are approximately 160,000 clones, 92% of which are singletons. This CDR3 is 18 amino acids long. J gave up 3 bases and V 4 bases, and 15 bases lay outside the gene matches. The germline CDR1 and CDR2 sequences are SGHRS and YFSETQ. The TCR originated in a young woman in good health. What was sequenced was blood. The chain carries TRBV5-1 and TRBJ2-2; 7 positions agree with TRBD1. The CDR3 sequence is CASSVIRFDRADTGELFF. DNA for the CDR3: TGCGCCAGCAGCGTTATTCGGTTTGACAGGGCGGACACCGGGGAGCTGTTTTTT.